This TCR beta chain was obtained from a study of vaccination and CD4 T cells after COVID-19. The Oncomine TCR Beta short-read assay sequenced DNA from cultured CD4+ T cells. TCRdb recomputed calls from the PCR reads with MiXCR, one row per CDR3 protein. Altogether about 30,000 distinct CDR3 sequences are present, roughly a third being singletons, with the ten largest covering under 3.5%. Turning to this clonotype: Its antigen is as yet unknown.

Trimming took 1 base from V and 0 from J; bases not matched to a gene: 1. This CDR3 has 14 residues. In germline, CDR1 is SGHKS, CDR2 YYEKEE (reference sequence). Time point denoted: late sampling 161 to 241 days after vaccination in three convalescent patients. The treatment here: 10-day PBMC culture with coronavirus spike peptide pools or control peptides (ViraFEST assay). The sequence came from a human donor who had recovered from COVID-19. The chain couples TRBV5-5 to TRBJ2-7, with 7 bases that match TRBD1. The starting material was CD4+ T cells from blood, cultured in vitro, obtained about 7 months after SARS-CoV-2 vaccination. The DNA for the CDR3 is TGTGCCAGCAGCTTGTGGGACAGCTCCTACGAGCAGTACTTC. Its protein is CASSLWDSSYEQYF.